These 24 T cell receptor beta chains share one sample of origin, sequenced in a study of shared clonotypes between healthy human individuals. TCRdb's table, derived via immunoSEQ multiplex PCR, lists solely in-frame clones and lacks some. The table includes under 2.5 million clones, approximately 90% detected once. The material sequenced was naive CD4+ T cells from PBMCs. Stated subset: CD45RA+ positively selected. These receptors were collected from a man younger than 35 in good health. Some clones in this sample may be carry-over from other donors' samples.

The V gene is TRBV2, the J gene TRBJ2-5, with D perhaps matching TRBD1 (5 bases). The germline V and J ends were trimmed by 1 base and 9 bases, with 12 bases remaining between them. The CDR3 contains 13 residues. Per germline, CDR1 SNHLY and CDR2 FYNNEI. In DNA, the CDR3 is TGTGCCAGCAGTGAAGGACAGACGGGCCCCCAGTACTTC. Amino acid sequence: CASSEGQTGPQYF.

V and J are TRBV30 and TRBJ2-5; TRBD1 matches 9 bases. The CDR3 loop spans 15 amino acids. With V trimmed by 1 base and J by 5 bases, 8 bases remained unmatched. Germline V gene sequence: CDR1 GTSNPN, CDR2 SVGIG (reference sequence). CDR3 amino acids: CAWSAPHRGRETQYF. The CDR3 DNA reads as TGTGCCTGGAGTGCGCCCCACAGGGGGCGGGAGACCCAGTACTTC. Full variable domain (remainder filled in from reference TRBV30 and TRBJ2-5): SQTIHQWPATLVQPVGSPLSLECTVEGTSNPNLYWYRQAAGRGLQLLFYSVGIGQISSEVPQNLSASRPQDRQFILSSKKLLLSDSGFYLCAWSAPHRGRETQYFGPGTRLLVL.

Here the CDR3 reads CASSQDRLSQPQHF. The CDR3 DNA reads as TGCGCCAGCAGCCAAGATCGACTTAGTCAGCCCCAGCATTTT. The V gene is TRBV4-1, the J gene TRBJ1-5; D remains ambiguous. Germline V gene lookup returns CDR1 MGHRA and CDR2 YSYEKL. V lost 0 bases to trimming and J lost 6 bases, with 9 bases between them. This CDR3 contains 14 residues.

The chain links TRBV5-4 to TRBJ1-1; 8 bases agree with TRBD1. The ends lost 3 bases at V and 5 bases at J; junction bases unmatched: 3. CDR1 is SGHNT, CDR2 YYREEE, per germline (reference sequence). There are 13 residues in the CDR3. CDR3 amino acids: CASSWDRWTEAFF. CDR3 DNA: TGTGCCAGCAGCTGGGACAGGTGGACTGAAGCTTTCTTT.

This rearrangement joins TRBV4-3 to TRBJ1-5, with TRBD1 as a possible D gene (5 bases). V lost 0 bases, J lost 5 bases, and 11 bases lay in between. There are 15 residues in the CDR3. Germline lookup yields CDR1 LGHNA and CDR2 YSLEER. The CDR3 DNA sequence: TGCGCCAGCAGCCAAGAGTTTCGGGGCGATCAGCCCCAGCATTTT. This encodes CASSQEFRGDQPQHF.

This chain's CDR3 is CATQLQGEAFF. The CDR3 DNA reads TGCGCCACCCAATTACAGGGTGAAGCTTTCTTT. The chain uses TRBV10-2 and TRBJ1-1; the D gene is possibly TRBD1 (6 bases). Trimming shortened V by 10 bases and J by 7 bases, and 13 bases separated the two germline ends. The CDR3 sequence is 11 residues long. Germline loops: CDR1 WSHSY, CDR2 SAAADI.

This clone occurred once. The rearrangement joins TRBV6-1 to TRBJ1-5, with 10 bases that match TRBD1. This CDR3 has 15 amino acids. J gave up 3 bases and V 7 bases, and 6 bases lay outside the gene matches. CDR1 is MNHNS and CDR2 is SASEGT in the germline V gene. The CDR3 reads CASKMDRGANQPQHF. DNA of the CDR3: TGTGCCAGCAAGATGGACAGGGGGGCCAATCAGCCCCAGCATTTT.

This chain uses TRBV27 with TRBJ1-2; 7 bases line up with TRBD1. In germline, CDR1 is MNHEY, CDR2 SMNVEV (reference sequence). Unmatched junction bases numbered 16, after V lost 5 bases and J lost 7 bases. The CDR3 spans 16 residues. CDR3 DNA: TGTGCCAGCAGTACGACAGGGTTCTCGGGTGATTTTGGCTACACCTTC. Translated, it gives CASSTTGFSGDFGYTF.

The chain recombines TRBV6-6 with TRBJ1-3; the D gene is possibly TRBD1 (6 bases). V dropped 4 bases and J dropped 0 bases, with 7 bases sitting between them. The CDR3 consists of 14 residues. The V gene's germline CDR1 is MNHNY and CDR2 SVGAGI (reference sequence). CDR3 amino acids: CASSWGPSGNTIYF. In DNA, the CDR3 is TGTGCCAGCAGTTGGGGGCCCTCTGGAAACACCATATATTTT.

This chain uses TRBV28 with TRBJ2-7; unclear D gene. The V gene lost 5 bases and the J gene lost 11 bases, with 19 bases spanning the gap. Germline loops: CDR1 MDHEN, CDR2 SYDVKM. The CDR3 is 13 residues long. The CDR3 DNA is TGTGCCAGCAGTCCCGCATCCGCCGACTTGGAGTACTTC. The encoded protein is CASSPASADLEYF.

V is TRBV4-2 and J is TRBJ1-2, with D perhaps TRBD1 (5 bases). CDR1 is LGHNA, CDR2 YNFKEQ, per germline. CDR3 size: 16 residues. V was clipped by 1 base and J by 1 base, with 13 bases between them. The CDR3 DNA reads as TGTGCCAGCAGCCAAGGGGGGGGAGAGGATAACTATGGCTACACCTTC. This encodes CASSQGGGEDNYGYTF.

This sequence joins TRBV7-9 and TRBJ1-5, with D uncertain. The ends were cut back, 1 base at V and 5 bases at J, with 15 bases in the middle. Germline V gene sequence: CDR1 SEHNR, CDR2 FQNEAQ (reference sequence). The CDR3 loop spans 16 amino acids. The DNA of the CDR3 is TGTGCCAGCAGCTTAGATCTGGGCCAGACATATCAGCCCCAGCATTTT. Translated, it gives CASSLDLGQTYQPQHF.

The rearrangement links TRBV6-1 to TRBJ2-2; no reliable D call. Trimming removed 2 bases at V and 2 bases at J, with 18 bases between. The CDR3 has 18 residues. The germline V gene has CDR1 MNHNS and CDR2 SASEGT. The CDR3 DNA follows: TGTGCCAGCAGTGAACCCCCCCCTTGGCAGAAAAACACCGGGGAGCTGTTTTTT. Its protein product is CASSEPPPWQKNTGELFF.

The rearrangement links TRBV4-2 to TRBJ2-1, with D perhaps TRBD1 or TRBD2 (5 bases each). CDR1 and CDR2 (germline): LGHNA, YNFKEQ. The CDR3 has 16 amino acids. Deletions cut 0 bases from V and 4 bases from J, with 13 bases between. This CDR3 is CASSQDNRDGYNEQFF. The CDR3 region has the DNA TGTGCCAGCAGCCAAGACAATCGGGACGGGTACAATGAGCAGTTCTTC.

The V gene is TRBV7-9, the J gene TRBJ2-5, with D perhaps TRBD1 or TRBD2 (6 bases each). Germline CDR1 is SEHNR and CDR2 is FQNEAQ (reference sequence). This CDR3 has 14 residues. Trimming took off 2 bases at V and 5 bases at J, with 12 bases between the two ends. The DNA for the CDR3 is TGTGCCAGCAGCTTATTCGGGGGCGTGGAGACCCAGTACTTC. Encoded protein: CASSLFGGVETQYF.

This sequence joins TRBV7-9 and TRBJ2-1; 7 nucleotides agree with TRBD1. Losses at the gene ends were 5 bases for V and 6 bases for J; bases not matched to a gene: 7. The CDR3 totals 14 residues. Per germline, CDR1 SEHNR and CDR2 FQNEAQ (reference sequence). Here the CDR3 DNA reads TGTGCCAGCAGCCACCCACGACAGGGCAATGAGCAGTTCTTC. The encoded protein is CASSHPRQGNEQFF.

The chain couples TRBV18 to TRBJ2-1; 7 bases fit TRBD2. Unmatched junction bases numbered 2, after V lost 3 bases and J lost 0 bases. CDR1 and CDR2 (germline): KGHSH, LQKENI. The CDR3 is 15 residues long. For the CDR3, the DNA is TGTGCCAGCTCACCGCGGGAGTCCTCCTACAATGAGCAGTTCTTC. It yields the protein CASSPRESSYNEQFF.

This chain joins TRBV27 and TRBJ1-1, with 7 nucleotides matching TRBD1. Germline-derived CDR1 and CDR2 are MNHEY and SMNVEV (reference sequence). The V segment lost 1 base and the J segment 5 bases; nucleotides outside the gene matches: 7. The CDR3 runs to 15 residues. For the CDR3, the DNA is TGTGCCAGCAGTTTATATCGGACAGGCAGAACTGAAGCTTTCTTT. Its translation is CASSLYRTGRTEAFF.

J is TRBJ1-6 and V is TRBV27; D is ambiguous. Germline values: CDR1 MNHEY, CDR2 SMNVEV (reference sequence). V was shortened by 7 bases and J by 5 bases, with 12 bases between the two germline ends. The CDR3 extends over 14 amino acids. CDR3 amino acids: CASTGGRDNSPLHF. In DNA, the CDR3 is TGTGCCAGCACCGGAGGACGGGATAATTCACCCCTCCACTTT.

V and J are TRBV6-6 and TRBJ2-5, with 7 bases that match TRBD1. The CDR3 sequence is 16 residues long. The V gene end was trimmed by 5 bases and the J gene end by 2 bases; junction bases not matched to a gene: 11. Germline V lookup: CDR1 MNHNY, CDR2 SVGAGI (reference sequence). The CDR3 nucleotides read TGTGCCAGCAGTAGCTTAACGACAGGGAAACAAGAGACCCAGTACTTC. This translates into CASSSLTTGKQETQYF.

CDR3 in amino acids: CAVGARQANEQFF. The CDR3 bases are TGTGCCGTGGGGGCCCGGCAGGCCAATGAGCAGTTCTTC. The chain uses TRBV2 and TRBJ2-1, with a possible D match to TRBD1 (6 bases). The CDR3 covers 13 residues. V lost 11 bases to trimming and J lost 6 bases, with 17 bases between them. CDR1 and CDR2 from the germline V gene are SNHLY and FYNNEI.

This rearrangement joins TRBV10-3 to TRBJ1-2, with 8 bases identical to TRBD1. The CDR3 covers 15 residues. With 3 bases clipped from V and 5 bases from J, the junction kept 8 bases outside the gene matches. Looked up from germline, CDR1 is ENHRY and CDR2 is SYGVKD. Here the CDR3 reads CAISDTTGQDYGYTF. As DNA, the CDR3 is TGTGCCATCAGTGATACAACGGGACAGGATTATGGCTACACCTTC.

This clone appeared once. The chain links TRBV15 to TRBJ1-2; D is uncertain. Germline V gene lookup returns CDR1 LNHNV and CDR2 YYDKDF (reference sequence). V was trimmed by 1 base and J by 6 bases, leaving 9 bases between them. The CDR3 has 13 residues. As DNA, the CDR3 is TGTGCCACCAGCAGAGGCCCGGGGAATGGCTACACCTTC. Translated, it gives CATSRGPGNGYTF.

This chain uses TRBV6-1 with TRBJ1-5; no clear D gene. The CDR3 is 13 residues long. Trimming removed 10 bases from V and 3 bases from J, with 13 bases in between. Germline values: CDR1 MNHNS, CDR2 SASEGT. CDR3 DNA sequence: TGTGCCACCCAATCGGGCGTCAATCAGCCCCAGCATTTT. Its protein product is CATQSGVNQPQHF.